This T cell receptor beta chain was found in a study of identical twins. TCRdb itself ran the 5' RACE reads through MiXCR, one entry per CDR3 protein. The sample lists around 200,000 distinct CDR3 sequences; less than 10% were seen once. Study conclusions and caveats: Less excess twin sharing appeared in beta out-of-frame sequences. The analysis was cross-sectional rather than longitudinal within donors.

Every sampled donor was Caucasian and healthy. CDR3 length: 15 amino acids. Germline V lookup: CDR1 MNHNS, CDR2 SASEGT. V shed 3 bases, J shed 3 bases, and the junction held 7 bases outside the gene matches. This clonotype was seen only a few times. Antigen: not known. This TCR derives from a woman aged 18-30 years in good health. The chain combines TRBV6-1 with TRBJ2-5; 7 bases align to TRBD2. Sequencing was done on a sample of memory (CD45RO+) T cells sorted from blood. The CDR3 sequence is CASSEFAGDKETQYF. CDR3 nucleotides: TGTGCCAGCAGTGAGTTCGCGGGGGATAAAGAGACCCAGTACTTC.